The rows below give T cell receptor beta chains drawn from one sample of a study of T-cell reconstitution after alpha-beta-depleted transplantation in children. TCRdb ran MiXCR on the PCR reads and lists one entry per CDR3 protein. This sample has around 700,000 distinct CDR3 sequences, with around 13% found just once. The material was PBMCs, obtained before TCRalphabeta/CD19-depleted stem cell transplant. Source of these receptors: a girl aged 2 to 9 with congenital amegakaryocytic thrombocytopenia, due to receive a stem cell transplant. The CDR3 runs from the conserved cysteine through the conserved F or W. The order of the fields is V gene, clone size, J gene, D gene, CDR3 protein, CDR3 DNA. A D gene is named only where the DNA matches it firmly. Clone size is given for some rows only: seen once, a few or many times, or a class if the clone is expanded.

v_gene: TRBV19; abundance: .; j_gene: TRBJ2-1; d_gene: TRBD2; CDR3aa: CASSKTSGRMYNEQFF; CDR3nt: TGTGCCAGTAGTAAAACTAGCGGACGAATGTACAATGAGCAGTTCTTC
v_gene: TRBV5-1; abundance: once; j_gene: TRBJ2-3; d_gene: .; CDR3aa: CASGPQGLPEDTQYF; CDR3nt: TGCGCCAGCGGACCACAGGGACTTCCCGAAGATACGCAGTATTTT
v_gene: TRBV7-9; abundance: .; j_gene: TRBJ1-4; d_gene: TRBD1; CDR3aa: CASSSTTGSTEKLFF; CDR3nt: TGTGCCAGCAGCTCGACGACAGGGTCTACTGAAAAACTGTTTTTT
v_gene: TRBV12-3/TRBV12-4; abundance: .; j_gene: TRBJ2-7; d_gene: TRBD1; CDR3aa: CASSRDRGRGEQYF; CDR3nt: TGTGCCAGCAGCCGGGACAGGGGTAGAGGCGAGCAGTACTTC
v_gene: TRBV5-1; abundance: .; j_gene: TRBJ2-7; d_gene: .; CDR3aa: CASSLDRAGYEQYF; CDR3nt: TGCGCCAGCAGCTTGGACAGGGCGGGCTACGAGCAGTACTTC
v_gene: TRBV12-3/TRBV12-4; abundance: .; j_gene: TRBJ2-3; d_gene: TRBD2; CDR3aa: CASSLISSGRASNTQYF; CDR3nt: TGTGCCAGCAGTTTAATCTCTAGCGGGAGGGCATCGAATACGCAGTATTTT
v_gene: TRBV9; abundance: .; j_gene: TRBJ2-7; d_gene: TRBD2; CDR3aa: CASSVTLGLAGGSYEQYF; CDR3nt: TGTGCCAGCAGCGTAACCCTTGGGCTAGCGGGAGGATCCTACGAGCAGTACTTC
v_gene: TRBV6-1; abundance: few; j_gene: TRBJ2-7; d_gene: TRBD2; CDR3aa: CASNSRTSGRCEQYF; CDR3nt: TGTGCCAGCAACTCCCGGACTAGCGGGAGGTGCGAGCAGTACTTC
v_gene: TRBV10-3; abundance: many; j_gene: TRBJ2-7; d_gene: .; CDR3aa: CAIKPDRMTYEQYF; CDR3nt: TGTGCCATCAAGCCAGACAGGATGACCTACGAGCAGTACTTC
v_gene: TRBV28; abundance: many; j_gene: TRBJ2-2; d_gene: .; CDR3aa: CASSSAQVSGELFF; CDR3nt: TGTGCCAGCAGTTCGGCCCAGGTCAGCGGGGAGCTGTTTTTT
v_gene: TRBV12-3/TRBV12-4; abundance: many; j_gene: TRBJ1-5; d_gene: .; CDR3aa: CASSRGTGYLWEPQHF; CDR3nt: TGTGCCAGCAGTCGAGGGACTGGGTACTTGTGGGAGCCCCAGCATTTT